These T cell receptor beta chains were read from a single sample in a study of beta chain features in type 1 diabetes. The method was immunoSEQ multiplex PCR; TCRdb's version includes in-frame clones alone and lacks a portion of them. Of about 240,000 clones in the sample, roughly 13% are singletons; the top ten hold around 0.019%. Material: naive CD4+ T cells from blood. The receptors were sampled from a man aged 30 to 45 with type 1 diabetes. CDR3s include the opening cysteine and the closing phenylalanine or tryptophan. The order of the fields is clone size, J gene, D gene, V gene, CDR3 DNA, CDR3 protein. The D gene is left open where the match is weak. Some rows have no size entry. The others give once, few or many, or a class for an expanded clone.

few | TRBJ2-7 | TRBD2 | TRBV18 | TGTGCCAGCTCTCCCAGCGGGAGCTACGAGCAGTACTTC | CASSPSGSYEQYF
. | TRBJ2-1 | TRBD2 | TRBV19 | TGTGCCAGTAGTGGGACTAGTGTTGGTGAGCAGTTCTTC | CASSGTSVGEQFF
. | TRBJ2-4 | TRBD2 | TRBV19 | TGTGCCAGTAAGGCCAGTGGGGGAGGGAAAAACATTCAGTACTTC | CASKASGGGKNIQYF
few | TRBJ2-1 | . | TRBV6-1 | TGTGCCAGCAGTGAAGTCCAGCGGGCATACAATGAGCAGTTCTTC | CASSEVQRAYNEQFF
few | TRBJ1-5 | . | TRBV18 | TGTGCCAGCTCACTACAGGCCGGGGAGGATCAGCCCCAGCATTTT | CASSLQAGEDQPQHF
. | TRBJ2-5 | . | TRBV21-1 | TGTGCCAGCAGCAAAAAGGGGACTACCACACGCCAAGAGACCCAGTACTTC | CASSKKGTTTRQETQYF
few | TRBJ2-6 | . | TRBV7-6 | TGTGCCAGCAGCTTAGAAAGCCCCACTAGCTCTGGGGCCAACGTCCTGACTTTC | CASSLESPTSSGANVLTF
. | TRBJ2-5 | TRBD2 | TRBV5-1 | TGCGCCAGCAGCTCGACTAGCGGCCAAGAGACCCAGTACTTC | CASSSTSGQETQYF
few | TRBJ1-5 | . | TRBV7-2 | TGTGCCAGCAGCTTAGAGGCAGGGTTCAATCAGCCCCAGCATTTT | CASSLEAGFNQPQHF
. | TRBJ1-5 | . | TRBV5-1 | TGCGCCAGCAGCTTGGTGGGGCGGCCAAATCAGCCCCAGCATTTT | CASSLVGRPNQPQHF
few | TRBJ2-7 | . | TRBV7-2 | TGTGCCAGCAGCCCAGGACTCTTTCCCTACGAGCAGTACTTC | CASSPGLFPYEQYF
few | TRBJ2-5 | . | TRBV19 | TGTGCCAGTAACCCCACACCGCAGGGGTTCCAAGAGACCCAGTACTTC | CASNPTPQGFQETQYF
few | TRBJ1-2 | . | TRBV5-4 | TGTGCCAGCAGCTTGGCCCCAGGCTATGGCTACACCTTC | CASSLAPGYGYTF
. | TRBJ1-1 | . | TRBV19 | TGTGCCAGTAGTCCTTGGACTCGGGGCACTGAAGCTTTCTTT | CASSPWTRGTEAFF
few | TRBJ2-5 | . | TRBV29-1 | TGCAGCGTCAGAAACAGGGGGGGTGGAGAGACCCAGTACTTC | CSVRNRGGGETQYF
. | TRBJ1-4 | . | TRBV19 | TGTGCCAGTGGCGGATCAACTAATGAAAAACTGTTTTTT | CASGGSTNEKLFF
. | TRBJ2-7 | . | TRBV5-1 | TGCGCCAGCAGCTTGGAGTCGGCCTACGAGCAGTACTTC | CASSLESAYEQYF
. | TRBJ2-1 | . | TRBV25-1 | TGTGCCAGCAGTGAACACGGGTCCAATGAGCAGTTCTTC | CASSEHGSNEQFF
few | TRBJ2-2 | . | TRBV6-6 | TGTGCCAGCAGTTACAGGAGGGGCTCTGGCGGGGAGCTGTTTTTT | CASSYRRGSGGELFF
. | TRBJ2-7 | TRBD1 | TRBV10-3 | TGTGCCATCAGTGACCAGGGGGCAATCTACGAGCAGTACTTC | CAISDQGAIYEQYF
few | TRBJ2-7 | TRBD2 | TRBV6-5 | TGTGCCAGCAGCCGCGGACTAGCGGGAACCTACGAGCAGTACTTC | CASSRGLAGTYEQYF
few | TRBJ2-3 | . | TRBV4-1 | TGCGCCAGCAGCCTCGGGGGGCTGGCAGATACGCAGTATTTT | CASSLGGLADTQYF
. | TRBJ2-7 | TRBD1 | TRBV27 | TGTGCCAGCAGGAAACCGGGACAGGGTCTGTACGAGCAGTACTTC | CASRKPGQGLYEQYF
. | TRBJ2-1 | TRBD2 | TRBV27 | TGTGCCAGCCACCCGGGGGGGATCTCCTACAATGAGCAGTTCTTC | CASHPGGISYNEQFF
few | TRBJ2-3 | . | TRBV19 | TGTGCCACCTCCGACTCCACAGATACGCAGTATTTT | CATSDSTDTQYF
. | TRBJ1-2 | . | TRBV5-6 | TGTGCCAGCAGCCCTGTTGGAGACTACTATGGCTACACCTTC | CASSPVGDYYGYTF
. | TRBJ2-5 | TRBD2 | TRBV29-1 | TGCAGCGCCTTGGGGGGGGAGACCCAGTACTTC | CSALGGETQYF
few | TRBJ2-5 | . | TRBV7-9 | TGTGCCAGCAGCTTAGACAGCCAAGAGACCCAGTACTTC | CASSLDSQETQYF
. | TRBJ2-5 | TRBD2 | TRBV5-1 | TGCGCCAGCAGACCCCGGGAGGGTGAGACCCAGTACTTC | CASRPREGETQYF
. | TRBJ2-1 | TRBD2 | TRBV27 | TGTGCCAGCAGTCTATTTAGTCGACTAGCGGGAGAGGGTGAGCAGTTCTTC | CASSLFSRLAGEGEQFF
. | TRBJ1-2 | . | TRBV29-1 | TGCAGCGTCGCAGCGATCTATGGCTACACCTTC | CSVAAIYGYTF
few | TRBJ2-7 | . | TRBV25-1 | TGTGCCAGCAGTAGGGGGATTTACTACGAGCAGTACTTC | CASSRGIYYEQYF
few | TRBJ1-5 | . | TRBV5-6 | TGTGCCAGCAGTGGACCCGGGGGTAGCAATCAGCCCCAGCATTTT | CASSGPGGSNQPQHF
. | TRBJ2-5 | . | TRBV12-5 | TGTGCTAGTGGTGATGGGGCTATAACAGAGACCCAGTACTTC | CASGDGAITETQYF
few | TRBJ1-2 | . | TRBV5-4 | TGTGCCAGCAGCTGGCCGGGTGTCTATGGCTACACCTTC | CASSWPGVYGYTF
few | TRBJ2-7 | TRBD1 | TRBV30 | TGTGCCTGGAGTTGGGACAGGGCGAGCTACGAGCAGTACTTC | CAWSWDRASYEQYF
. | TRBJ2-1 | TRBD1 | TRBV28 | TGTGCCAGCAGTTTAACGTCAGGGCAACCAGGGGGCAATGAGCAGTTCTTC | CASSLTSGQPGGNEQFF
. | TRBJ2-1 | . | TRBV29-1 | TGCAGCGTCCGCACGGGAATGTACAATGAGCAGTTCTTC | CSVRTGMYNEQFF
few | TRBJ1-1 | TRBD1 | TRBV5-1 | TGCGCCAGCAGCGCTACAGGGGTCACTGAAGCTTTCTTT | CASSATGVTEAFF
few | TRBJ1-1 | TRBD1 | TRBV29-1 | TGCAGCGTTAGACCTACCGGGACAGGGGCTTTCTTT | CSVRPTGTGAFF
. | TRBJ1-2 | . | TRBV30 | TGTGCCTGGAGTGCCGACAGCTATGGCTACACCTTC | CAWSADSYGYTF
. | TRBJ2-5 | TRBD2 | TRBV7-9 | TGTGCCAGCAGCGCCCGGACTAGCGATGAGACCCAGTACTTC | CASSARTSDETQYF
. | TRBJ2-3 | . | TRBV7-2 | TGTGCCAGCAGCTTTATACGCGGTATTAATACAGATACGCAGTATTTT | CASSFIRGINTDTQYF
. | TRBJ1-2 | TRBD1 | TRBV5-1 | TGCGCCAGCACCCCCGGGGACAGGGACTATGGCTACACCTTC | CASTPGDRDYGYTF
. | TRBJ1-1 | TRBD1 | TRBV7-9 | TGTGCCAGCAGCTTAGGACAGGGTGAAGCTTTCTTT | CASSLGQGEAFF
few | TRBJ2-5 | TRBD1 | TRBV6-5 | TGTGCCAGCAGCCGGACAGGGGGCAGACAAGAGACCCAGTACTTC | CASSRTGGRQETQYF
few | TRBJ1-5 | . | TRBV7-9 | TGTGCCAGCAGCTTCGAGGGAAATCAGCCCCAGCATTTT | CASSFEGNQPQHF
. | TRBJ1-5 | . | TRBV7-2 | TGTGCCAGCAGCTTACGGCAGGGCCCCAATCAGCCCCAGCATTTT | CASSLRQGPNQPQHF
. | TRBJ2-3 | TRBD2 | TRBV5-1 | TGCGCCAGCAGTCAGGGACTAACCACAGATACGCAGTATTTT | CASSQGLTTDTQYF
. | TRBJ2-7 | TRBD1 | TRBV5-1 | TGCGCCAGCAGCCTAGGGGACAGGGGCTACGAGCAGTACTTC | CASSLGDRGYEQYF